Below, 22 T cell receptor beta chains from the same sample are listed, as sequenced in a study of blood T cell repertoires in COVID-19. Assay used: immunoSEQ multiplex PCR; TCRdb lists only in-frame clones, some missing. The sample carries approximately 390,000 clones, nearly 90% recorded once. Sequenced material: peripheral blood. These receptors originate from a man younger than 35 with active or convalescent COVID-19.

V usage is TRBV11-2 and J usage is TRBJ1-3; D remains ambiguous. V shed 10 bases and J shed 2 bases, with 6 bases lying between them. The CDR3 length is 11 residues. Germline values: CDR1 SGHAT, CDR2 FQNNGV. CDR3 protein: CAIQTGNTIYF. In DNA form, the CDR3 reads TGTGCCATTCAGACTGGAAACACCATATATTTT.

In DNA, the CDR3 is TGTGCCAGCAGTGGACAGGGGAATAGCAATCAGCCCCAGCATTTT. It is translated as CASSGQGNSNQPQHF. This rearrangement joins TRBV9 to TRBJ1-5, with 9 bases fitting TRBD1. This CDR3 has 15 residues. Trimming at V came to 5 bases and at J to 0 bases, leaving 3 bases not matched to a gene. The V gene's germline CDR1 is SGDLS and CDR2 YYNGEE.

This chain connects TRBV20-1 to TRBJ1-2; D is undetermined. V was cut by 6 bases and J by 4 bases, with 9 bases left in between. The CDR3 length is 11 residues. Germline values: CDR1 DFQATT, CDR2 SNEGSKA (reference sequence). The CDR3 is CSAPYGYGYTF. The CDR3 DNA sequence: TGCAGTGCCCCGTACGGCTATGGCTACACCTTC.

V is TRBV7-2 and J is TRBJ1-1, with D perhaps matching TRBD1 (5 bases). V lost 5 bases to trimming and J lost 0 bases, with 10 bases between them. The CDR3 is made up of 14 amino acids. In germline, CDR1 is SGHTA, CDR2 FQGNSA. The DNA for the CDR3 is TGTGCCAGCAGCCTACAGGCTTTGAACACTGAAGCTTTCTTT. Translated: CASSLQALNTEAFF.

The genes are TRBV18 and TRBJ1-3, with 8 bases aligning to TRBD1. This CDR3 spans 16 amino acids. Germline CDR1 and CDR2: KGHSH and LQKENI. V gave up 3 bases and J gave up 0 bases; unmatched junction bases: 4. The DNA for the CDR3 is TGTGCCAGCTCACCCCGGACAGGGCACTCTGGAAACACCATATATTTT. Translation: CASSPRTGHSGNTIYF.

The CDR3 region is CASSLLAPEQFF. The CDR3 DNA follows: TGTGCCAGCAGCTTACTAGCGCCTGAGCAGTTCTTC. This chain uses TRBV7-6 with TRBJ2-1; possibly TRBD2 for D (6 bases). The germline gives CDR1 SGHVS, CDR2 FNYEAQ. The V end was cut by 2 bases, the J end by 9 bases, with 8 bases between. There are 12 residues in the CDR3. Full variable domain (remainder filled in from reference TRBV7-6 and TRBJ2-1): GAGVSQSPRYKVTKRGQDVALRCDPISGHVSLYWYRQALGQGPEFLTYFNYEAQQDKSGLPNDRFSAERPEGSISTLTIQRTEQRDSAMYRCASSLLAPEQFFGPGTRLTVL.

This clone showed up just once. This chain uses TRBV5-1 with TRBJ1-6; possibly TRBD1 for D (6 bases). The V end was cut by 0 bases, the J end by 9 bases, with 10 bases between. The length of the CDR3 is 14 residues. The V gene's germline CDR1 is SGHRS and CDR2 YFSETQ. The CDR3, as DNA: TGCGCCAGCAGCTTGGACAGGGCGATTTCACCCCTCCACTTT. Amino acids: CASSLDRAISPLHF.

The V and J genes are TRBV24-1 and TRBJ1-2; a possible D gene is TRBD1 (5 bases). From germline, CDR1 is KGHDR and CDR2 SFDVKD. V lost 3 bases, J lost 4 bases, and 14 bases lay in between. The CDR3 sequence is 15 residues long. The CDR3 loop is CATSDGASGAYGYTF. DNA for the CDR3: TGTGCCACCAGTGATGGGGCTTCAGGAGCCTATGGCTACACCTTC.

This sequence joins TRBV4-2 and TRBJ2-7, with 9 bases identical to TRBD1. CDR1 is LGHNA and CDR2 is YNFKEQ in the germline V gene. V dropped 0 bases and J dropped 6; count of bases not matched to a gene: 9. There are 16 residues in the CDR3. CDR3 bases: TGTGCCAGCAGCCAAGATCTTTTGGACAGGGGCGGCGAGCAGTACTTC. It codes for CASSQDLLDRGGEQYF.

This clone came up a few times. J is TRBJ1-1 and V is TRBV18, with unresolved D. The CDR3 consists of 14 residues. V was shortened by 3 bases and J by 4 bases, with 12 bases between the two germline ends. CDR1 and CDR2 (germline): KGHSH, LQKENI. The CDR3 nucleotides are TGTGCCAGCTCACCCTCAGGCGGGAGCACTGAAGCTTTCTTT. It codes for CASSPSGGSTEAFF.

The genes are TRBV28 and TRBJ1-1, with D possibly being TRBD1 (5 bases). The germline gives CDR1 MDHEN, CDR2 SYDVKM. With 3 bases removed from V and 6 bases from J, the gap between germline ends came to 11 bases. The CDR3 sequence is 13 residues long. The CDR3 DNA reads TGTGCCAGCAGTTTCAGGGTGAGGCCTGAAGCTTTCTTT. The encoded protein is CASSFRVRPEAFF.

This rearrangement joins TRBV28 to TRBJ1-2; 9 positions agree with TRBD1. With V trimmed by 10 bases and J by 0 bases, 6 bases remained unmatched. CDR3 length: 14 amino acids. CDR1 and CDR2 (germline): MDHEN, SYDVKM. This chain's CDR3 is CAIRTGAANYGYTF. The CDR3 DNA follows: TGTGCCATAAGGACAGGGGCAGCTAACTATGGCTACACCTTC.

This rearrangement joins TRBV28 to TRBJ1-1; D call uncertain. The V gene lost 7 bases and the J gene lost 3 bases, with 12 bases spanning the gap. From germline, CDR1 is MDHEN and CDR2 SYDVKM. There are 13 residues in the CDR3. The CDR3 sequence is CASTSGGDTEAFF. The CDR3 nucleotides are TGTGCCAGCACCAGCGGCGGGGACACTGAAGCTTTCTTT. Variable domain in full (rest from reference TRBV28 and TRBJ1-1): DVKVTQSSRYLVKRTGEKVFLECVQDMDHENMFWYRQDPGLGLRLIYFSYDVKMKEKGDIPEGYSVSREKKERFSLILESASTNQTSMYLCASTSGGDTEAFFGQGTRLTVV.

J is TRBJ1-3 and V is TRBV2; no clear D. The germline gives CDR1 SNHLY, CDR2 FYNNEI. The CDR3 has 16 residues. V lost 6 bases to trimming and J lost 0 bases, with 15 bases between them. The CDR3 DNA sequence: TGTGCCAGCAGCTACGCGTGGGCCTTCTCTGGAAACACCATATATTTT. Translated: CASSYAWAFSGNTIYF.

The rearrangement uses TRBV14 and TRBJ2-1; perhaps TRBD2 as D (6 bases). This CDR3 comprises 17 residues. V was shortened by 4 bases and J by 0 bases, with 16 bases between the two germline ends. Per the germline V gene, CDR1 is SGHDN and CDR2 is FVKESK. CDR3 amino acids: CASSLTRQTSSYNEQFF. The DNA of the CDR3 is TGTGCCAGCAGCCTAACGAGACAGACTAGCTCCTACAATGAGCAGTTCTTC.

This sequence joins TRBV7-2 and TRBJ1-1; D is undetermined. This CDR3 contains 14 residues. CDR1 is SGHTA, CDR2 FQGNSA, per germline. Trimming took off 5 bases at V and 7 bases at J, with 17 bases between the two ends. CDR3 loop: CASSPSSGLGEAFF. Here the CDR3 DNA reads TGTGCCAGCAGCCCGTCCTCGGGTTTGGGTGAAGCTTTCTTT.

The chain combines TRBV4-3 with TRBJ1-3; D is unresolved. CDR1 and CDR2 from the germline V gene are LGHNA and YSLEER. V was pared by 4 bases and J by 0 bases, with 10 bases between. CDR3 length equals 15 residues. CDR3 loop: CASSLTPDSGNTIYF. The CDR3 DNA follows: TGCGCCAGCAGCCTTACACCAGACTCTGGAAACACCATATATTTT.

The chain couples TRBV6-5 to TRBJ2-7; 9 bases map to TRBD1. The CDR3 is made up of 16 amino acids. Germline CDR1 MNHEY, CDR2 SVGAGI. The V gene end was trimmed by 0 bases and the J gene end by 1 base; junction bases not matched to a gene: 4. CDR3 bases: TGTGCCAGCAGTTACTCGTCGGGACAGGGATCCTACGAGCAGTACTTC. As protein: CASSYSSGQGSYEQYF.

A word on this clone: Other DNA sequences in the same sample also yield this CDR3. CDR3 in amino acids: CASSLTTYEQYF. The CDR3, as DNA: TGTGCCAGCAGCTTGACAACCTACGAGCAGTACTTC. The chain recombines TRBV7-2 with TRBJ2-7; D remains unclear. Germline V gene data show CDR1 as SGHTA and CDR2 as FQGNSA. The germline V and J ends were trimmed by 3 bases and 2 bases, with 5 bases remaining between them. This CDR3 is built from 12 residues.

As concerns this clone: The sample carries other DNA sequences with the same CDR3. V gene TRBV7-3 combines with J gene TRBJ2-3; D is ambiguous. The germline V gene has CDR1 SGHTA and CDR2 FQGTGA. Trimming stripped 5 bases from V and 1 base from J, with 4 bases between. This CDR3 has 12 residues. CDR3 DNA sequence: TGTGCCAGCAGCCCGGGCACAGATACGCAGTATTTT. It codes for CASSPGTDTQYF. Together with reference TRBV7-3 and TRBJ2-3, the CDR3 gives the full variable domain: GAGVSQTPSNKVTEKGKYVELRCDPISGHTALYWYRQSLGQGPEFLIYFQGTGAADDSGLPNDRFFAVRPEGSVSTLKIQRTERGDSAVYLCASSPGTDTQYFGPGTRLTVL.

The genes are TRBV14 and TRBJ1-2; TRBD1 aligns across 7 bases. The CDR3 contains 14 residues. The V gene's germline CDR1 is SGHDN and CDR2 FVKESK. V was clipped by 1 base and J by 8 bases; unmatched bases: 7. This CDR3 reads CASSQARGQIGYTF. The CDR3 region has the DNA TGTGCCAGCAGCCAAGCAAGGGGGCAGATCGGCTACACCTTC. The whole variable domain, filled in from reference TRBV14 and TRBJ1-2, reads EAGVTQFPSHSVIEKGQTVTLRCDPISGHDNLYWYRRVMGKEIKFLLHFVKESKQDESGMPNNRFLAERTGGTYSTLKVQPAELEDSGVYFCASSQARGQIGYTFGSGTRLTVV.

The CDR3: CASSLQGSSNQPQHF. In nucleotides, the CDR3 is TGTGCCAGCAGCCTACAGGGAAGTAGCAATCAGCCCCAGCATTTT. The gene calls are TRBV7-2 and TRBJ1-5; possible D gene TRBD1, 6 bases. The germline V gene has CDR1 SGHTA and CDR2 FQGNSA. The CDR3 has 15 residues. Trimming pared 5 bases from V and 0 bases from J, leaving 11 bases between.